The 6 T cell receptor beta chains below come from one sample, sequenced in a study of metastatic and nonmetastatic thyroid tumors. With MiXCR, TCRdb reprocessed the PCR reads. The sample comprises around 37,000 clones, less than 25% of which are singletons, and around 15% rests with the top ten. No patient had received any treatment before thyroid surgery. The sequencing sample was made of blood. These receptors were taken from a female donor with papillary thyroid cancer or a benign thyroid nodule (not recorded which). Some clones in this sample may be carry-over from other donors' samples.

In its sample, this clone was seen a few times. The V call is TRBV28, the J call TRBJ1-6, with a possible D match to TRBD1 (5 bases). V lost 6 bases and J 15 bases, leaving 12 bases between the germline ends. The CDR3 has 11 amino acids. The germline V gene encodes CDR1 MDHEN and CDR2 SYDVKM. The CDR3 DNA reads TGTGCCAGCAGCTCCCTCAGGGACCTCCACTTT. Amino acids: CASSSLRDLHF.

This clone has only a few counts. The CDR3 nucleotides are TGTGCCAGCAGTGATAGGGCAGAGCCCTACGAGCAGTACTTC. Residues: CASSDRAEPYEQYF. The chain has TRBV6-1 and TRBJ2-7; D is unclear. Trimming removed 3 bases at V and 2 bases at J, with 11 bases between. The CDR3 has 14 amino acids. CDR1 is MNHNS and CDR2 is SASEGT in the germline V gene.

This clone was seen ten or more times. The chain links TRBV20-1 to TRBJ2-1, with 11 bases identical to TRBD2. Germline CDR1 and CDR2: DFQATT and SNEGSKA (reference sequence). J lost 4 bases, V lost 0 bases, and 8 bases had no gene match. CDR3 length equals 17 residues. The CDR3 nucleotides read TGCAGTGCTAGAGACTATCGACTAGCGGGAAAATACAATGAGCAGTTCTTC. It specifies CSARDYRLAGKYNEQFF.

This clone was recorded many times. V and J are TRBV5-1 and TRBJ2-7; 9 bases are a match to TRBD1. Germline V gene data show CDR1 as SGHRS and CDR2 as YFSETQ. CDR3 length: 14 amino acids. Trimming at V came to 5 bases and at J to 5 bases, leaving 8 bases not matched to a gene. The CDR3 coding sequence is TGCGCCAGCAGATACGATACAGGGGGCAACGAGCAGTACTTC. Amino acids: CASRYDTGGNEQYF.

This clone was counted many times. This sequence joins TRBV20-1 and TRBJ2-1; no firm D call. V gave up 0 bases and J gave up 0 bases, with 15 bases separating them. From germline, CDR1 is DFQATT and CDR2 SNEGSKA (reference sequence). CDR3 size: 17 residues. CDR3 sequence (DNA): TGCAGTGCTAGAGATCTCGGAAGTCCTAGCTCCTACAATGAGCAGTTCTTC. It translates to CSARDLGSPSSYNEQFF.

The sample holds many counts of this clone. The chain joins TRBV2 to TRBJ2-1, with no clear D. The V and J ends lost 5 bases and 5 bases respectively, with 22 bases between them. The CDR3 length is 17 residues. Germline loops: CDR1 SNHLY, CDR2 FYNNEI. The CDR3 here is CASSRLTGIARDNEQFF. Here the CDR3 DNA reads TGTGCCAGCAGTCGACTTACGGGTATCGCCCGCGACAATGAGCAGTTCTTC.